This T cell receptor (beta chain) was sequenced in a study of T cell responses to AZD1222 COVID-19 vaccine. Findings and caveats of the study: No day 14 peak samples; only post-peak repertoires were characterized.

A note on this clone: The antigen remains undetermined.

Method: immunoSEQ multiplex PCR; TCRdb's copy keeps in-frame clones and lacks some. The table includes 97,000 or so clones, roughly 84% detected once. This CDR3 has 16 amino acids. CDR1 is SGHKS and CDR2 is YYEKEE in the germline V gene (reference sequence). Trimming took off 1 base at V and 3 bases at J, with 15 bases between the two ends. This chain links TRBV5-5 with TRBJ2-3; possible D gene TRBD2, 6 bases. The origin of this receptor is an adult in good health. The starting material was peripheral blood, obtained on day 0 of AZD1222 vaccination. CDR3 bases: TGTGCCAGCAGCTTGAGCCGGGAGAGGTGGACAGATACGCAGTATTTT. Residues: CASSLSRERWTDTQYF.